This is a list of T cell receptor beta chains from one sample in a study of response to subunit inactivated influenza vaccine. TCRdb used MiXCR to reprocess the RT-PCR reads, holding one entry per CDR3 protein. The data contain around 250,000 distinct CDR3 sequences, 10% to 15% of them seen just once; the ten biggest clones take up about 7.8%. Sequenced here: non-naive T cells sorted from PBMCs, sampled about 14 days before vaccination. The receptors come from a man aged 45 to 65 who received an inactivated influenza vaccine. The CDR3 runs from the conserved cysteine through the conserved F or W. A D gene is named only where the DNA matches it firmly. Expanded clones are given a class, and other clones once, few, many or no size at all.

D	size	V	J	length	DNA	CDR3
-	few	TRBV5-1	TRBJ1-2	16	TGCGCCAGCAGCTTGGAAGGCAGACGAAGAGACTATGGCTACACCTTC	CASSLEGRRRDYGYTF
-	many	TRBV4-3	TRBJ2-1	14	TGCGCCAGCAGCCGAGCAGGGGGGAACAATGAGCAGTTCTTC	CASSRAGGNNEQFF
-	many	TRBV4-1	TRBJ1-2	13	TGCGCCAGCAGCCGTCCAGGGCCAGGTGGCTACACCTTC	CASSRPGPGGYTF
TRBD2	few	TRBV5-1	TRBJ2-7	18	TGCGCCAGCAGCGACCCCTACCCAGGGACTAGCGCGCCCTACGAGCAGTACTTC	CASSDPYPGTSAPYEQYF
TRBD2	many	TRBV6-1	TRBJ2-2	15	TGTGCCAGCAGTCATAGCGGGGTGGACACCGGGGAGCTGTTTTTT	CASSHSGVDTGELFF
-	-	TRBV29-1	TRBJ1-5	13	TGCAGCGTTGGTCGGGGGAGCAATCAGCCCCAGCATTTT	CSVGRGSNQPQHF
-	-	TRBV24-1	TRBJ2-1	15	TGTGCCACCAGTGATTTGATGAACGGGAAGAGTGAGCAGTTCTTC	CATSDLMNGKSEQFF
-	-	TRBV7-9	TRBJ2-4	12	TGTGCCAGCAGCTTACGACTCTCCATTCAGTACTTC	CASSLRLSIQYF
-	-	TRBV7-2	TRBJ2-3	12	TGTGCCAGCAGCTTAGGGCCTTTGAATTTGGGTTTT	CASSLGPLNLGF
-	-	TRBV5-1	TRBJ2-1	13	TGCGCCAGCAGCCGACGTACGATCAATGAGCAGTTCTTC	CASSRRTINEQFF
-	-	TRBV7-2	TRBJ2-7	12	TGTGCCAGCAGCTTTACCCTTGGGGAGCAGTACTTC	CASSFTLGEQYF
TRBD2	few	TRBV20-1	TRBJ2-1	15	TGCAGTGCACCGCGGACTAGCGGGGCTAAAAATGAGCAGTTCTTC	CSAPRTSGAKNEQFF
TRBD1	few	TRBV20-1	TRBJ1-1	18	TGCAGTGCTACGGGACCGCTCGGACAGGGGGGAATGGGCACTGAAGCTTTCTTT	CSATGPLGQGGMGTEAFF
-	-	TRBV7-9	TRBJ1-4	15	TGTGCCAGCAGCCCGTCCCGGATGAAAAATGAAAAACTGTTTTTT	CASSPSRMKNEKLFF
-	many	TRBV6-5	TRBJ2-1	15	TGTGCCAGCGAACCTGGCGGGTCGGCCTACAATGAGCAGTTCTTC	CASEPGGSAYNEQFF
TRBD2	many	TRBV6-1	TRBJ2-1	16	TGTGCCAGCAGCCCGATAGCGGGGCTGGGGTACAATGAGCAGTTCTTC	CASSPIAGLGYNEQFF
TRBD2	-	TRBV4-2	TRBJ2-7	15	TGTGCCAGCAGCCACTCACTAGCGGGAGACTACGAGCAGTACTTC	CASSHSLAGDYEQYF
TRBD1	-	TRBV5-1	TRBJ1-6	15	TGCGCCAGCAGCTTGGGGGACAGGGGGCGATCACCCCTCCACTTT	CASSLGDRGRSPLHF
-	-	TRBV4-2	TRBJ1-6	13	TGTGCCAGCAGCCAAGCCAGAAATTCACCCCTCCACTTT	CASSQARNSPLHF
-	many	TRBV6-1	TRBJ1-5	14	TGTGCCAGCAGCCGAGGACAGCCGGCCCAGCCCCAGCATTTT	CASSRGQPAQPQHF
-	-	TRBV6-5	TRBJ2-7	14	TGTGCCAGCAACCCCGGGATAGGGGGCTACGAGCAGTACTTC	CASNPGIGGYEQYF
-	-	TRBV28	TRBJ2-7	12	TGTGCCAGCTCAAAGTTCACAGGCGAGCAGTACTTC	CASSKFTGEQYF
-	many	TRBV11-1	TRBJ2-3	14	TGTGCCAGCAGTCCAGACCCAATTTCAGGGACGCAGTATTTT	CASSPDPISGTQYF
-	few	TRBV20-1	TRBJ1-2	11	TGCAGTGCTAGCAGGGTCCAGGGCTACACCTTC	CSASRVQGYTF
TRBD1	few	TRBV6-5	TRBJ1-6	15	TGTGCCAGCAGTTACGGGGACAGGCGAAATTCACCCCTCCACTTT	CASSYGDRRNSPLHF
TRBD1	few	TRBV6-1	TRBJ2-7	13	TGTGCCAGCCATAGCCAGGGGGCCTACGAGCAGTACTTC	CASHSQGAYEQYF
-	-	TRBV7-3	TRBJ2-6	15	TGTGCCAGCAGCTCCCGGTACACTGGGGCCAACGTCCTGACTTTC	CASSSRYTGANVLTF
TRBD2	few	TRBV12-3/TRBV12-4	TRBJ2-7	14	TGTGCCAGCAGTGGGTCTAGCGGGGGGAGCGAGCAGTACTTC	CASSGSSGGSEQYF
TRBD1	-	TRBV10-3	TRBJ2-3	19	TGTGCCATCAGTGAGAATGAGGGGGCCCTGACTTCTAGCACAGATACGCAGTATTTT	CAISENEGALTSSTDTQYF
TRBD1	many	TRBV5-1	TRBJ2-7	15	TGCGCCAGCAGCTACGGACAGGGAGACTCCTACGAGCAGTACTTC	CASSYGQGDSYEQYF
-	few	TRBV7-8	TRBJ1-6	14	TGTGCCAGCAGCCGGGCCTCGTATAATTCACCCCTCCACTTT	CASSRASYNSPLHF
TRBD1	-	TRBV7-8	TRBJ2-6	18	TGTGCCAGCAGCTTCAGTGGGACAGGATACTCTGGGGCCAACGTCCTGACTTTC	CASSFSGTGYSGANVLTF
-	many	TRBV18	TRBJ1-1	18	TGTGCCAGCTCACGGGGTCGCAGTAAAATCCTTTCGAACACTGAAGCTTTCTTT	CASSRGRSKILSNTEAFF
-	few	TRBV2	TRBJ2-5	11	TGTGCCAGCAGTCGACAAAAGACCCAGTACTTC	CASSRQKTQYF
-	-	TRBV2	TRBJ1-2	14	TGTGCCAGCAGTTCCTCAGGGACTCAAGAACGCTACACCTTC	CASSSSGTQERYTF
-	-	TRBV7-2	TRBJ1-6	12	TGTGCCAGCAGCTTAGATAGCGGGTCCCTCCACTTT	CASSLDSGSLHF
-	-	TRBV5-6	TRBJ2-5	15	TGTGCCAGCAGCTTGACGGACTTTTCCCAAGAGACCCAGTACTTC	CASSLTDFSQETQYF
-	many	TRBV5-6	TRBJ2-1	17	TGTGCCAGCAGCTTGATCTACGGGGGCAAGACCTACAATGAGCAGTTCTTC	CASSLIYGGKTYNEQFF
-	many	TRBV11-3	TRBJ2-1	14	TGTGCCAGCAGCTCGACAGTGGCCGCTAATGAGCAGTTCTTC	CASSSTVAANEQFF
TRBD1	-	TRBV20-1	TRBJ2-7	13	TGCAGTGCTAGAAGGACAGGGTCATACGAGCAGTACTTC	CSARRTGSYEQYF
-	many	TRBV5-1	TRBJ2-5	16	TGCGCCAGCAGCTTGGGAAGCGGGTCTAACCAAGAGACCCAGTACTTC	CASSLGSGSNQETQYF
-	-	TRBV20-1	TRBJ2-3	13	TGCAGTGCTAGGTCTGAGAGCACAGATACGCAGTATTTT	CSARSESTDTQYF
-	many	TRBV28	TRBJ2-1	15	TGTGCCAGCAGTTTTGCGGGGAGGAAGAGGGATGAGCAGTTCTTC	CASSFAGRKRDEQFF
-	few	TRBV29-1	TRBJ1-5	13	TGCAGCGTTGAGGCCCAGGAGGGTCAGCCCCAGCATTTT	CSVEAQEGQPQHF
TRBD1	many	TRBV11-2	TRBJ2-2	16	TGTGCCAGCAGCTTATGGCGGACAGGAAACACCGGGGAGCTGTTTTTT	CASSLWRTGNTGELFF
TRBD2	few	TRBV5-8	TRBJ2-5	14	TGTGCCAGCAGCCAAGGGACTAGCGCGGAGACCCAGTACTTC	CASSQGTSAETQYF
-	-	TRBV12-3/TRBV12-4	TRBJ1-5	14	TGTGCCAGCAGTTCGACAGGATCCAATCAGCCCCAGCATTTT	CASSSTGSNQPQHF
-	many	TRBV5-1	TRBJ2-3	15	TGCGCCAGCAGCCCCGAGGCCCAACCCACAGATACGCAGTATTTT	CASSPEAQPTDTQYF
-	few	TRBV7-2	TRBJ2-7	15	TGTGCCAGCAGCTTATTCTCCGGGACGGGCTACGAGCAGTACTTC	CASSLFSGTGYEQYF
TRBD2	once	TRBV11-2	TRBJ2-3	18	TGTGCCAGCAGCTCACCGGGGCGGGGGGGGACTAGCACAGATACGCAGTATTTT	CASSSPGRGGTSTDTQYF
-	-	TRBV6-5	TRBJ2-3	17	TGTGCCAGCAGTTATTCCGCGGCGGGAATAAGCACAGATACGCAGTATTTT	CASSYSAAGISTDTQYF
TRBD1	-	TRBV5-5	TRBJ2-7	14	TGTGCCAGCAGCATCGGGACAGCCTCCTACGAGCAGTACTTC	CASSIGTASYEQYF
-	few	TRBV5-8	TRBJ1-1	13	TGTGCCAGCATAAATGGGGGATACACTGAAGCTTTCTTT	CASINGGYTEAFF
-	-	TRBV7-9	TRBJ2-7	11	TGTGCCAGCAGCTTAATGGGGGAGCAGTACTTC	CASSLMGEQYF
TRBD2	-	TRBV20-1	TRBJ2-3	17	TGCAGTGCTAGAGATCTTGAGACTAGCGGGAGAAGCGATACGCAGTATTTT	CSARDLETSGRSDTQYF
-	few	TRBV19	TRBJ2-1	13	TGTGCCAGTAGTATCGGGACGAGCGGTGAGCAGTTCTTC	CASSIGTSGEQFF
TRBD1	few	TRBV5-4	TRBJ2-4	14	TGTGCCAGCAGCTTAGGGACAGAGAAAAACATTCAGTACTTC	CASSLGTEKNIQYF